Following are 21 T cell receptor beta chains from one sample sequenced in a study of T cell responses to AZD1222 COVID-19 vaccine. Data came from immunoSEQ multiplex PCR; TCRdb stores just in-frame clones and leaves some out. The sample yields under 50,000 clones, about 82% seen once. The sample consisted of peripheral blood, taken 28 days after the second dose of the MenACWY control vaccine. These receptors were collected from an adult who received the MenACWY meningococcal vaccine as a control.

The DNA of the CDR3 is TGTGCCACCAGGGATGCAGCCACACCTTCCTACGAGCAGTACTTC. Translated, it gives CATRDAATPSYEQYF. The rearrangement joins TRBV27 to TRBJ2-7; D may be TRBD1 (5 bases). Trimming shortened V by 10 bases and J by 1 base, and 20 bases separated the two germline ends. CDR1 is MNHEY and CDR2 is SMNVEV in the germline V gene (reference sequence). The CDR3 runs 15 residues.

The gene calls are TRBV5-1 and TRBJ1-2, with D uncertain. Trimming cost V 1 base and J 4 bases, with 11 bases left between them. This CDR3 is 14 amino acids long. In germline, CDR1 is SGHRS, CDR2 YFSETQ. The CDR3 spells CASSLSYAGYGYTF. The CDR3 coding sequence is TGCGCCAGCAGCTTGAGTTACGCGGGCTATGGCTACACCTTC. Looking up the rest from reference TRBV5-1 and TRBJ1-2 gives the full variable domain: KAGVTQTPRYLIKTRGQQVTLSCSPISGHRSVSWYQQTPGQGLQFLFEYFSETQRNKGNFPGRFSGRQFSNSRSEMNVSTLELGDSALYLCASSLSYAGYGYTFGSGTRLTVV.

The rearrangement links TRBV7-7 to TRBJ2-1; D may be TRBD2 (6 bases). CDR1 SSHAT and CDR2 FNYEAQ come from the germline V gene (reference sequence). There are 16 residues in the CDR3. Trimming removed 1 base at V and 7 bases at J, with 17 bases between. CDR3 in amino acids: CASSLGSGKNGNEQFF. The CDR3, as DNA: TGTGCCAGCAGCTTAGGTAGCGGCAAAAATGGAAATGAGCAGTTCTTC.

CDR3 nucleotides: TGTGCCAGCACCCCCGGGGGTAGCACAGATACGCAGTATTTT. It encodes CASTPGGSTDTQYF. J is TRBJ2-3 and V is TRBV27; D is possibly TRBD2 (6 bases). This CDR3 is 14 amino acids long. CDR1 and CDR2 (germline): MNHEY, SMNVEV (reference sequence). V gave up 7 bases and J gave up 0 bases, with 11 bases separating them.

The chain employs TRBV30 and TRBJ1-6; D is ambiguous. Trimming left V 0 bases short and J 6 bases short, with 9 bases between. The CDR3 is 14 residues long. Germline V CDR1 and CDR2: GTSNPN, SVGIG (reference sequence). The CDR3: CAWSVRAGNSPLHF. In DNA, the CDR3 is TGTGCCTGGAGTGTACGGGCGGGTAATTCACCCCTCCACTTT.

The CDR3 sequence: CASHKGVGQPQHF. The CDR3 nucleotides are TGTGCCAGCCATAAGGGGGTTGGTCAGCCCCAGCATTTT. This sequence joins TRBV2 and TRBJ1-5; tentative D call: TRBD1 (6 bases). The V gene lost 8 bases and the J gene lost 6 bases, with 14 bases spanning the gap. CDR3 length equals 13 residues. The germline V gene encodes CDR1 SNHLY and CDR2 FYNNEI.

The rearrangement links TRBV2 to TRBJ2-1; unclear D gene. The ends were cut back, 6 bases at V and 8 bases at J, with 8 bases in the middle. Germline CDR1 reads SNHLY; CDR2 reads FYNNEI. The CDR3 has 11 residues. The CDR3 region is CASRAVDEQFF. CDR3 coding DNA: TGTGCCAGCAGGGCCGTGGATGAGCAGTTCTTC.

This clone was detected once. This chain uses TRBV2 with TRBJ2-1; D is ambiguous. Germline CDR1 SNHLY, CDR2 FYNNEI. This CDR3 spans 13 amino acids. The ends were cut back, 10 bases at V and 5 bases at J, with 15 bases in the middle. The CDR3 sequence: CATLPWGDNEQFF. The DNA for the CDR3 is TGTGCCACCCTGCCCTGGGGTGACAATGAGCAGTTCTTC. The entire variable domain, with the rest obtained from reference TRBV2 and TRBJ2-1, is as follows: EPEVTQTPSHQVTQMGQEVILRCVPISNHLYFYWYRQILGQKVEFLVSFYNNEISEKSEIFDDQFSVERPDGSNFTLKIRSTKLEDSAMYFCATLPWGDNEQFFGPGTRLTVL.

This clone showed up just a few times. The V call is TRBV5-6, the J call TRBJ2-2, with 10 bases aligning to TRBD1. Unmatched junction bases numbered 4, after V lost 4 bases and J lost 4 bases. The CDR3 covers 15 residues. CDR1 SGHDT and CDR2 YYEEEE come from the germline V gene. CDR3 amino acids: CASSGDRGGTGELFF. The CDR3 DNA is TGTGCCAGCAGCGGGGACAGGGGAGGCACCGGGGAGCTGTTTTTT.

The chain employs TRBV5-6 and TRBJ1-1, with TRBD1 as a possible D gene (5 bases). Germline CDR1 SGHDT, CDR2 YYEEEE. V was trimmed by 5 bases and J by 4 bases, leaving 9 bases between them. The CDR3 spans 12 residues. For the CDR3, the DNA is TGTGCCAGCAGGGGGGGACTCACTGAAGCTTTCTTT. Translated, it gives CASRGGLTEAFF.

The rearrangement uses TRBV7-9 and TRBJ2-1, with 8 bases matching TRBD2. Germline loops: CDR1 SEHNR, CDR2 FQNEAQ (reference sequence). The ends lost 6 bases at V and 8 bases at J; junction bases unmatched: 15. This CDR3 spans 16 amino acids. The CDR3 region is CASSRAGAPGRDEQFF. The CDR3, as DNA: TGTGCCAGCAGTAGAGCGGGAGCCCCGGGGAGAGATGAGCAGTTCTTC.

The chain uses TRBV18 and TRBJ1-1; D not certain. The CDR3 extends over 12 amino acids. CDR1 and CDR2 from the germline V gene are KGHSH and LQKENI. V lost 2 bases and J 7 bases, leaving 8 bases between the germline ends. The CDR3 region is CASSPMGFEAFF. In nucleotides, the CDR3 is TGTGCCAGCTCACCAATGGGGTTTGAAGCTTTCTTT.

In this sample, this clone turned up once. This sequence joins TRBV2 and TRBJ1-6; possibly TRBD1 for D (5 bases). Deletions cut 11 bases from V and 7 bases from J, with 15 bases between. This CDR3 spans 13 amino acids. Germline V gene data show CDR1 as SNHLY and CDR2 as FYNNEI. The CDR3 nucleotides are TGTGCCGGAACCGGGACGGAGAATTCACCCCTCCACTTT. As protein: CAGTGTENSPLHF. The full variable domain, completed using reference TRBV2 and TRBJ1-6, is EPEVTQTPSHQVTQMGQEVILRCVPISNHLYFYWYRQILGQKVEFLVSFYNNEISEKSEIFDDQFSVERPDGSNFTLKIRSTKLEDSAMYFCAGTGTENSPLHFGNGTRLTVT.

This chain uses TRBV28 with TRBJ2-7; D may be TRBD1 (6 bases). Looked up from germline, CDR1 is MDHEN and CDR2 is SYDVKM. The CDR3 contains 12 residues. Trimming shortened V by 5 bases and J by 2 bases, and 7 bases separated the two germline ends. The CDR3: CASSTGPYEQYF. The DNA of the CDR3 is TGTGCCAGCAGTACAGGGCCCTACGAGCAGTACTTC.

This clone was observed a handful of times. The J gene is TRBJ1-5, the V gene TRBV19; D is unclear. CDR1 LNHDA and CDR2 SQIVND come from the germline V gene (reference sequence). This CDR3 has 13 amino acids. Trimming pared 7 bases from V and 5 bases from J, leaving 12 bases between. The DNA of the CDR3 is TGTGCCAGTAATAATGCGGGTCATCAGCCCCAGCATTTT. Amino acids: CASNNAGHQPQHF.

This clone was seen a single time. J is TRBJ2-2 and V is TRBV6-4, with D perhaps matching TRBD1 (6 bases). V dropped 4 bases and J dropped 3 bases, with 9 bases sitting between them. Germline-derived CDR1 and CDR2 are MRHNA and SNTAGT. The CDR3 is 14 residues long. This CDR3 reads CASSVGHHTGELFF. Written as DNA, the CDR3 is TGTGCCAGCAGTGTGGGACACCACACCGGGGAGCTGTTTTTT.

The chain recombines TRBV19 with TRBJ2-2; D could derive from TRBD1 or TRBD2 (5 bases each). Trimming stripped 8 bases from V and 3 bases from J, with 19 bases between. The CDR3 is 16 amino acids. Germline assignment: CDR1 LNHDA and CDR2 SQIVND (reference sequence). This CDR3 is CASRPGPGRDTGELFF. CDR3 coding DNA: TGTGCCAGTCGTCCCGGGCCAGGGAGAGACACCGGGGAGCTGTTTTTT.

This chain joins TRBV19 and TRBJ1-1; weak D call: TRBD1 (5 bases). The CDR3 extends over 14 amino acids. V was cut by 1 base and J by 0 bases, with 6 bases left in between. The germline CDR1 and CDR2 sequences are LNHDA and SQIVND (reference sequence). CDR3 residues: CASSIGGVNTEAFF. The CDR3 bases are TGTGCCAGTAGTATAGGAGGGGTGAACACTGAAGCTTTCTTT.

The genes are TRBV9 and TRBJ1-3; possible D gene TRBD1, 5 bases. V lost 0 bases and J 1 base, leaving 8 bases between the germline ends. Per germline, CDR1 SGDLS and CDR2 YYNGEE. The CDR3 is 15 amino acids. CDR3 in amino acids: CASSVVGASGNTIYF. The CDR3 DNA follows: TGTGCCAGCAGCGTAGTCGGGGCATCTGGAAACACCATATATTTT. The full variable domain, in which reference TRBV9 and TRBJ1-3 provide the parts outside the CDR3, is DSGVTQTPKHLITATGQRVTLRCSPRSGDLSVYWYQQSLDQGLQFLIQYYNGEERAKGNILERFSAQQFPDLHSELNLSSLELGDSALYFCASSVVGASGNTIYFGEGSWLTVV.

The chain carries TRBV5-1 and TRBJ1-5; maybe TRBD1 (5 bases). The CDR3 is 15 residues long. Trimming removed 0 bases from V and 2 bases from J, with 9 bases in between. CDR1 is SGHRS and CDR2 is YFSETQ in the germline V gene. The DNA of the CDR3 is TGCGCCAGCAGCTTGGGGGGGTACGGCAATCAGCCCCAGCATTTT. The encoded protein is CASSLGGYGNQPQHF. Together with reference TRBV5-1 and TRBJ1-5, the CDR3 gives the full variable domain: KAGVTQTPRYLIKTRGQQVTLSCSPISGHRSVSWYQQTPGQGLQFLFEYFSETQRNKGNFPGRFSGRQFSNSRSEMNVSTLELGDSALYLCASSLGGYGNQPQHFGDGTRLSIL.

This clone was detected a few times. The V gene is TRBV19, the J gene TRBJ2-7; D is ambiguous. CDR1 is LNHDA, CDR2 SQIVND, per germline (reference sequence). This CDR3 contains 16 residues. The ends were cut back, 6 bases at V and 0 bases at J, with 18 bases in the middle. The chain's CDR3 is CASSPTGGFSSYEQYF. The CDR3 nucleotides read TGTGCCAGTAGCCCGACCGGTGGGTTCAGCTCCTACGAGCAGTACTTC.